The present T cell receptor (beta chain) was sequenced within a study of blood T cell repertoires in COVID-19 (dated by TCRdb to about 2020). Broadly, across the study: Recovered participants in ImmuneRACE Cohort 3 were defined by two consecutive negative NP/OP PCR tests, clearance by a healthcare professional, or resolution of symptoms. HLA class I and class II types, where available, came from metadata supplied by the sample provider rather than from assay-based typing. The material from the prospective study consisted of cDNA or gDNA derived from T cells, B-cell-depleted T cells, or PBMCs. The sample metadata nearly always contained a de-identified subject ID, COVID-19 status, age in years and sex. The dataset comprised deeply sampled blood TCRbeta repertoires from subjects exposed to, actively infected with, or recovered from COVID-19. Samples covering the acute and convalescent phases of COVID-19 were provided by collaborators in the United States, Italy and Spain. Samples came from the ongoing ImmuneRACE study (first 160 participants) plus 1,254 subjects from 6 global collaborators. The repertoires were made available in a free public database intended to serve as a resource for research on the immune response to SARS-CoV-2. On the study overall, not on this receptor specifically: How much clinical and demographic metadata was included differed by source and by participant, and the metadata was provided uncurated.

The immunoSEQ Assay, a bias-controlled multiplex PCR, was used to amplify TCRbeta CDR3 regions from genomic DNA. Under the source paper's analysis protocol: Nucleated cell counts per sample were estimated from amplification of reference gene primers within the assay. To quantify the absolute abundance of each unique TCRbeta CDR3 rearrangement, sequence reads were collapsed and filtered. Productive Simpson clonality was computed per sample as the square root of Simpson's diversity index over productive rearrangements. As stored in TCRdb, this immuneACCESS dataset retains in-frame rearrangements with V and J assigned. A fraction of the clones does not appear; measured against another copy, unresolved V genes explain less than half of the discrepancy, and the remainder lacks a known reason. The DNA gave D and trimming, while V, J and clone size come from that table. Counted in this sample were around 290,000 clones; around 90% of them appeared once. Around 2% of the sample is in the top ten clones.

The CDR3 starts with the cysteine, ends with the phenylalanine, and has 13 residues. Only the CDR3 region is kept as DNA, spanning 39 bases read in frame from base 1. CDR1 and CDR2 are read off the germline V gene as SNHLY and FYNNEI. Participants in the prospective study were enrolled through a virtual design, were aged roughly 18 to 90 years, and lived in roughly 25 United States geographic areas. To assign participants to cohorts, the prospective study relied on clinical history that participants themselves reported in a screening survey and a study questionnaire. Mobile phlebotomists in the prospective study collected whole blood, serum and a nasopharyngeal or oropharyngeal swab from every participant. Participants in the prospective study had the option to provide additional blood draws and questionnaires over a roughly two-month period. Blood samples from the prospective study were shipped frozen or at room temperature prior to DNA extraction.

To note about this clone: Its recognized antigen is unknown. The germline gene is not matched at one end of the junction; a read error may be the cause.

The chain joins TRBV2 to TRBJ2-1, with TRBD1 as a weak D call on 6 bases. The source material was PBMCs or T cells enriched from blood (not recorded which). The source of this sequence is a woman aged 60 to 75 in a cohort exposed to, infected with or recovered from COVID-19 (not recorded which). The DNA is TGCGCTGGAAGGGGGAGCGGCTACAATGAGCAGTTCTTC. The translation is CAGRGSGYNEQFF. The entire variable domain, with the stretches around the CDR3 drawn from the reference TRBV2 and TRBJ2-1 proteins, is EPEVTQTPSHQVTQMGQEVILRCVPISNHLYFYWYRQILGQKVEFLVSFYNNEISEKSEIFDDQFSVERPDGSNFTLKIRSTKLEDSAMYFCAGRGSGYNEQFFGPGTRLTVL.